This TCR beta chain derives from a study of OX40 agonist ivuxolimab in advanced cancers. Study background: The patients received agonistic anti-OX40 (CD134) antibody ivuxolimab. Three patients showed partial responses: one hepatocellular carcinoma and two cutaneous melanoma cases.

The data were produced by immunoSEQ multiplex PCR, yet TCRdb's version contains in-frame clones alone and is incomplete. Among fewer than 25,000 clones listed, 83% were seen once. V shed 4 bases and J shed 0 bases, with 10 bases lying between them. There are 15 residues in the CDR3. Germline V gene sequence: CDR1 SGHRS, CDR2 YFSETQ. This sample comprised CD4+ or CD8+ T cells sorted from blood, obtained in a trial of the OX40 agonist ivuxolimab. The V and J genes are TRBV5-1 and TRBJ2-2, with D uncertain. This receptor was obtained from an adult with an advanced solid tumor such as melanoma, head and neck, liver or kidney cancer. In DNA, the CDR3 is TGCGCCAGCAGCAAGGCAGGAGCGAACACCGGGGAGCTGTTTTTT. Translation: CASSKAGANTGELFF.